Shown below are 25 T cell receptor beta chains from a single sample sequenced in a study of PD-L1 blockade in urothelial cancer. Libraries were prepared by immunoSEQ multiplex PCR; TCRdb keeps only in-frame clonotypes and omits some of them. The sample has 37,000 or so clones, approximately 80% seen once. The time point was: pretreatment peripheral blood. The specimen was PBMCs, collected around atezolizumab (anti-PD-L1) treatment. These receptors all stem from a man in his sixties with urothelial cancer.

V and J are TRBV5-4 and TRBJ2-1; 12 nucleotides match TRBD2. The CDR3 has 17 amino acids. Trimming at V came to 4 bases and at J to 0 bases, leaving 5 bases not matched to a gene. The germline V gene has CDR1 SGHNT and CDR2 YYREEE (reference sequence). CDR3 DNA: TGTGCCAGCAGCAGAAAGACTAGCGGGAGCTCCTACAATGAGCAGTTCTTC. Residues: CASSRKTSGSSYNEQFF.

A single count supports this clone. The CDR3 loop reads CASSYRGVAGEQFF. Here the CDR3 DNA reads TGTGCCAGCAGTTACCGTGGGGTAGCGGGGGAGCAGTTCTTC. The V call is TRBV6-5, the J call TRBJ2-1; the match to TRBD2 covers 8 bases. Germline assignment: CDR1 MNHEY and CDR2 SVGAGI. J gave up 10 bases and V 2 bases, and 7 bases lay outside the gene matches. CDR3 size: 14 residues.

This clone occurred once. This chain links TRBV6-1 with TRBJ1-3; D call uncertain. Looked up from germline, CDR1 is MNHNS and CDR2 is SASEGT. The CDR3 covers 15 residues. Deletions cut 4 bases from V and 3 bases from J, with 13 bases between. In DNA form, the CDR3 reads TGTGCCAGCAGTGGACGGGGTCAATTTGGAAACACCATATATTTT. Translated, it gives CASSGRGQFGNTIYF.

This chain connects TRBV4-2 to TRBJ2-5; TRBD2 might be the D (5 bases). CDR3 size: 16 residues. Germline CDR1 reads LGHNA; CDR2 reads YNFKEQ. Deletions cut 1 base from V and 0 bases from J, with 12 bases between. The CDR3 nucleotides read TGTGCCAGCAGCCAAGGGGATAGCGCCAACCAAGAGACCCAGTACTTC. Amino acid sequence: CASSQGDSANQETQYF.

The chain employs TRBV6-5 and TRBJ1-2, with a weak D call TRBD1 (6 bases). The V end lost 6 bases, the J end lost 2 bases, and 16 bases lay between the germline ends. The germline V gene encodes CDR1 MNHEY and CDR2 SVGAGI. The CDR3 is 15 amino acids. CDR3 in amino acids: CASSSRAGVNYGYTF. CDR3 bases: TGTGCCAGCAGCTCCCGAGCAGGGGTCAACTATGGCTACACCTTC.

This sequence joins TRBV7-2 and TRBJ2-1, with 10 bases lining up with TRBD2. This CDR3 has 14 residues. The J segment lost 7 bases and the V segment lost 2 bases, leaving 2 bases of the junction unmatched. Germline V gene lookup returns CDR1 SGHTA and CDR2 FQGNSA. CDR3 loop: CASSLLAGENEQFF. CDR3 coding DNA: TGTGCCAGCAGCTTACTAGCGGGAGAGAATGAGCAGTTCTTC.

This clone came up once. The chain joins TRBV7-2 to TRBJ1-1; D is ambiguous. CDR1 is SGHTA and CDR2 is FQGNSA in the germline V gene. V gave up 2 bases and J gave up 5 bases, with 9 bases separating them. This CDR3 region has 13 residues. The CDR3 DNA is TGTGCCAGCAGCTTATCCCCGGGAACTGAAGCTTTCTTT. Translating gives CASSLSPGTEAFF.

The chain joins TRBV5-1 to TRBJ2-7; no clear D gene. The V gene's germline CDR1 is SGHRS and CDR2 YFSETQ. V lost 1 base, J lost 6 bases, and 5 bases lay in between. This CDR3 has 11 amino acids. CDR3 nucleotides: TGCGCCAGCAGCTTGAATCGCGAGCAGTACTTC. It codes for CASSLNREQYF.

The chain recombines TRBV7-9 with TRBJ2-5; tentative D call: TRBD2 (6 bases). Germline loops: CDR1 SEHNR, CDR2 FQNEAQ (reference sequence). This CDR3 is 14 amino acids long. Trimming shortened V by 4 bases and J by 1 base, and 10 bases separated the two germline ends. CDR3 nucleotide sequence: TGTGCCAGCAGCTCCCGGGACTCCCAAGAGACCCAGTACTTC. This translates into CASSSRDSQETQYF.

The chain links TRBV9 to TRBJ1-1; no reliable D call. Germline values: CDR1 SGDLS, CDR2 YYNGEE. Trimming stripped 3 bases from V and 6 bases from J, with 12 bases between. The CDR3 runs to 13 residues. CDR3 in DNA: TGTGCCAGCAGCGAGCGAGAGGGATCTGAAGCTTTCTTT. Translated: CASSEREGSEAFF.

This chain connects TRBV9 to TRBJ2-3; 9 positions agree with TRBD1. CDR1 is SGDLS, CDR2 YYNGEE, per germline. This CDR3 comprises 18 residues. Losses at the gene ends were 0 bases for V and 0 bases for J; bases not matched to a gene: 8. CDR3 amino acids: CASSVGQGVPYSTDTQYF. The CDR3 region has the DNA TGTGCCAGCAGCGTAGGACAGGGGGTCCCCTATAGCACAGATACGCAGTATTTT.

The rearrangement uses TRBV18 and TRBJ2-7; 9 nucleotides align to TRBD1. From germline, CDR1 is KGHSH and CDR2 LQKENI. This CDR3 comprises 13 residues. With V trimmed by 4 bases and J by 4 bases, 2 bases remained unmatched. CDR3 region: CASSLGTGYEQYF. CDR3 bases: TGTGCCAGCTCACTCGGGACAGGGTACGAGCAGTACTTC.

The chain combines TRBV7-9 with TRBJ2-7; tentative D call: TRBD2 (6 bases). The CDR3 has 14 amino acids. The germline CDR1 and CDR2 sequences are SEHNR and FQNEAQ (reference sequence). V lost 6 bases to trimming and J lost 2 bases, with 14 bases between them. The CDR3 spells CASRRGRVAYEQYF. The CDR3, as DNA: TGTGCCAGCAGGCGGGGTAGGGTAGCCTACGAGCAGTACTTC.

The sample holds one count of this clone. The chain recombines TRBV14 with TRBJ1-4; D gene uncertain. The CDR3 sequence is 13 residues long. V dropped 5 bases and J dropped 8 bases, with 12 bases sitting between them. The V gene's germline CDR1 is SGHDN and CDR2 FVKESK. The CDR3 bases are TGTGCCAGCAGCGCCCGGTTCGGGGAAAAACTGTTTTTT. It codes for CASSARFGEKLFF.

The chain links TRBV7-2 to TRBJ1-5; 8 nucleotides agree with TRBD1. With 2 bases clipped from V and 5 bases from J, the junction kept 11 bases outside the gene matches. The CDR3 is made up of 17 amino acids. Per germline, CDR1 SGHTA and CDR2 FQGNSA. CDR3 region: CASSLTLRTGSYQPQHF. The DNA for the CDR3 is TGTGCCAGCAGCTTAACGCTCCGGACAGGGAGCTATCAGCCCCAGCATTTT. The whole variable domain, filled in from reference TRBV7-2 and TRBJ1-5, reads GAGVSQSPSNKVTEKGKDVELRCDPISGHTALYWYRQSLGQGLEFLIYFQGNSAPDKSGLPSDRFSAERTGGSVSTLTIQRTQQEDSAVYLCASSLTLRTGSYQPQHFGDGTRLSIL.

The chain has TRBV2 and TRBJ2-3; D is unclear. V was cut by 7 bases and J by 4 bases, with 9 bases left in between. The germline V gene encodes CDR1 SNHLY and CDR2 FYNNEI. The CDR3 has 12 residues. CDR3 in amino acids: CASKLESDTQYF. The CDR3 DNA sequence: TGTGCCAGCAAACTGGAGTCAGATACGCAGTATTTT.

This sequence joins TRBV14 and TRBJ1-1, with 11 bases that match TRBD1. The CDR3 is 15 residues long. V shed 4 bases and J 7 bases; nucleotides not matched to a gene: 8. Germline-derived CDR1 and CDR2 are SGHDN and FVKESK. The CDR3 DNA sequence: TGTGCCAGCAGCCTTACTAGGACAGGGGGCTATGAAGCTTTCTTT. Protein: CASSLTRTGGYEAFF. Complete variable domain (other parts from reference TRBV14 and TRBJ1-1): EAGVTQFPSHSVIEKGQTVTLRCDPISGHDNLYWYRRVMGKEIKFLLHFVKESKQDESGMPNNRFLAERTGGTYSTLKVQPAELEDSGVYFCASSLTRTGGYEAFFGQGTRLTVV.

This sequence joins TRBV30 and TRBJ2-1; D not certain. This CDR3 comprises 13 residues. Looked up from germline, CDR1 is GTSNPN and CDR2 is SVGIG (reference sequence). Trimming removed 5 bases from V and 1 base from J, with 9 bases in between. The CDR3 loop reads CAWDKNSYNEQFF. In DNA form, the CDR3 reads TGTGCCTGGGACAAAAATTCCTACAATGAGCAGTTCTTC.

This clone was counted between two and nine times. The rearrangement uses TRBV29-1 and TRBJ2-3, with 12 nucleotides matching TRBD1. Trimming took 1 base from V and 6 from J; bases not matched to a gene: 8. The germline V gene encodes CDR1 SQVTM and CDR2 ANQGSEA. This CDR3 is built from 16 residues. In DNA form, the CDR3 reads TGCAGCGTTGAAGTCGGGACAGGGGGCGCCGCGGATACGCAGTATTTT. It encodes CSVEVGTGGAADTQYF.

The chain carries TRBV2 and TRBJ2-1, with D hard to call. The germline CDR1 and CDR2 sequences are SNHLY and FYNNEI. The CDR3 sequence is 13 residues long. Trimming took off 8 bases at V and 5 bases at J, with 13 bases between the two ends. CDR3: CASQDIHDNEQFF. The CDR3 DNA is TGTGCCAGCCAAGACATACACGACAATGAGCAGTTCTTC.

This chain joins TRBV2 and TRBJ2-1; 11 nucleotides align to TRBD2. The V and J ends lost 6 bases and 9 bases, in that order; junction bases with no gene match: 16. This CDR3 is 17 amino acids long. CDR1 SNHLY and CDR2 FYNNEI come from the germline V gene. In DNA, the CDR3 is TGTGCCAGCAGCGCTGTTAGCGGGAGGGCCCTCGGTGGTGAGCAGTTCTTC. Translating it yields CASSAVSGRALGGEQFF.

The count of this clone is one. The CDR3 nucleotides are TGCGCCAGCAGCCCCTCACAGGGGGCGGCCTACACTGAAGCTTTCTTT. It yields the protein CASSPSQGAAYTEAFF. The rearrangement links TRBV5-1 to TRBJ1-1; 9 nucleotides line up with TRBD1. J gave up 3 bases and V 4 bases, and 10 bases lay outside the gene matches. Germline V CDR1 and CDR2: SGHRS, YFSETQ. The CDR3 consists of 16 residues.

As DNA, the CDR3 is TGCGCCAGCAGTTCCGGGACAGCATCCTACGAGCAGTACTTC. It is translated as CASSSGTASYEQYF. V and J are TRBV5-1 and TRBJ2-7, with TRBD1 matching 7 bases. J gave up 1 base and V 5 bases, and 6 bases lay outside the gene matches. The germline CDR1 and CDR2 sequences are SGHRS and YFSETQ. The CDR3 has 14 residues.

This sequence joins TRBV5-6 and TRBJ1-2; 9 nucleotides line up with TRBD1. Germline values: CDR1 SGHDT, CDR2 YYEEEE. The CDR3 length is 17 residues. V gave up 2 bases and J gave up 4 bases; unmatched junction bases: 12. In DNA, the CDR3 is TGTGCCAGCAGCTTAGGGACAGGGTATCGCTGGCTCTATGGCTACACCTTC. Protein sequence: CASSLGTGYRWLYGYTF. The full variable domain, its missing parts supplied by reference TRBV5-6 and TRBJ1-2, is DAGVTQSPTHLIKTRGQQVTLRCSPKSGHDTVSWYQQALGQGPQFIFQYYEEEERQRGNFPDRFSGHQFPNYSSELNVNALLLGDSALYLCASSLGTGYRWLYGYTFGSGTRLTVV.

The table lists this clone with a count of one. The rearrangement links TRBV29-1 to TRBJ1-1, with 7 bases lining up with TRBD1. The junction had 8 bases not matched to a gene; V was cut back by 5 bases and J by 5 bases. The CDR3 is 13 amino acids. CDR1 is SQVTM and CDR2 is ANQGSEA in the germline V gene. This CDR3 reads CSVRPDRATEAFF. The CDR3 DNA sequence: TGCAGCGTTCGACCAGACAGGGCTACTGAAGCTTTCTTT. Based on the CDR3 plus reference TRBV29-1 and TRBJ1-1, the full variable domain is SAVISQKPSRDICQRGTSLTIQCQVDSQVTMMFWYRQQPGQSLTLIATANQGSEATYESGFVIDKFPISRPNLTFSTLTVSNMSPEDSSIYLCSVRPDRATEAFFGQGTRLTVV.